This TCR beta chain comes out of a study of blood T cells in healthy people across ages. The CDR3 loop spans 14 amino acids. Germline V gene lookup returns CDR1 ENHRY and CDR2 SYGVKD. The J segment lost 3 bases and the V segment lost 2 bases, leaving 1 base of the junction unmatched. PCR was performed a second time for roughly 7 to 11 cycles using a sample-barcoded 5' primer and a J-beta primer mix. TCRdb reprocessed the 5' RACE reads via MiXCR and lists one record per CDR3 protein. The repertoire includes about 780,000 distinct CDR3 sequences, about 47% of them detected once, and around 18% sits in the top ten. Extractions gave at least 5.5 micrograms of total RNA per sample. This clonotype was recorded at least ten times.

The sequence came from a man aged 80 or over in good health. Sequencing was carried out using blood. The genes are TRBV10-3 and TRBJ2-1, with 7 bases matching TRBD2. The CDR3 region has the DNA TGTGCCATCAGTGAGGCGGGAGTCTACAATGAGCAGTTCTTC. Its translation is CAISEAGVYNEQFF.